Shown below are 32 T cell receptor beta chains from a single sample sequenced in a study of glioma-infiltrating T cells. Amplification of TCR alpha and beta CDR3 regions from RNA used iRepertoire nested multiplex PCR. In TCRdb, the multiplex PCR reads were re-called with MiXCR into one record per CDR3 protein. The repertoire holds some 100,000 distinct CDR3 sequences, with about 25% as singletons. The sample was glioma tissue, nonneoplastic brain tissue, or PBMCs (not recorded which). The source is a human donor with low-grade glioma or glioblastoma, undergoing nonglioma brain surgery, or in good health (not recorded which).

The table lists this clonotype with many counts. The V and J genes are TRBV27 and TRBJ2-1, with D perhaps matching TRBD2 (5 bases). The CDR3 runs to 12 residues. Deletions cut 11 bases from V and 2 bases from J, with 10 bases between. The germline gives CDR1 MNHEY, CDR2 SMNVEV (reference sequence). The DNA for the CDR3 is TGTGCCTGTAGAGGGACCTACAATGAGCAGTTCTTC. The encoded protein is CACRGTYNEQFF.

This clonotype was seen ten or more times. This chain uses TRBV2 with TRBJ1-1; D not certain. In germline, CDR1 is SNHLY, CDR2 FYNNEI. The CDR3 has 14 amino acids. The germline V and J ends were trimmed by 2 bases and 2 bases, with 9 bases remaining between them. CDR3 sequence (DNA): TGTGCCAGCAGTGAATCCAGAGTCAACACTGAAGCTTTCTTT. This encodes CASSESRVNTEAFF.

The table lists this clonotype with a few counts. The chain joins TRBV4-1 to TRBJ1-2; 8 bases align to TRBD1. CDR3 length: 22 residues. V dropped 0 bases and J dropped 5; count of bases not matched to a gene: 26. From germline, CDR1 is MGHRA and CDR2 YSYEKL. CDR3 nucleotide sequence: TGCGCCAGCAGCCAAGATCGCTTATTCCCCGGGACAGGCCGAATAGGGCTTTATGGCTACACCTTC. This encodes CASSQDRLFPGTGRIGLYGYTF.

In its sample, this clonotype was seen many times. The rearrangement links TRBV7-9 to TRBJ2-3; 9 bases match TRBD1. V trimming: 4 bases; J trimming: 6 bases; junction bases outside the gene matches: 8. Germline V lookup: CDR1 SEHNR, CDR2 FQNEAQ (reference sequence). The CDR3 has 15 residues. For the CDR3, the DNA is TGTGCCAGCAGCTACAGGGGGCGACCGGCGGATACGCAGTATTTT. Protein product: CASSYRGRPADTQYF.

The V gene is TRBV29-1, the J gene TRBJ1-5; TRBD1 is a possible D gene (6 bases). From germline, CDR1 is SQVTM and CDR2 ANQGSEA. The CDR3 covers 13 residues. Deletions cut 4 bases from V and 4 bases from J, with 11 bases between. The DNA of the CDR3 is TGCAGCGTTGGGGGGGGGCTGAATCAGCCCCAGCATTTT. It codes for CSVGGGLNQPQHF.

About this clonotype itself: Likely a read error: the CDR3 ends without its conserved phenylalanine or tryptophan. V usage is TRBV6-2 or TRBV6-3 and J usage is TRBJ2-7; D is unresolved. From germline, CDR1 is MNHEY and CDR2 SVGEGT. The CDR3 extends over 12 amino acids. V lost 6 bases and J 4 bases, leaving 10 bases between the germline ends. This CDR3 is CASSRKTYEQYY. For the CDR3, the DNA is TGTGCCAGCAGCAGAAAAACTTACGAGCAGTACTAC.

At least ten counts were recorded for this clonotype. The genes are TRBV20-1 and TRBJ1-5; D remains ambiguous. The V gene's germline CDR1 is DFQATT and CDR2 SNEGSKA (reference sequence). Trimming took off 6 bases at V and 0 bases at J, with 15 bases between the two ends. The CDR3 loop spans 15 amino acids. CDR3 protein: CSALAPSVSNQPQHF. Written as DNA, the CDR3 is TGCAGTGCCTTAGCCCCCTCAGTTAGCAATCAGCCCCAGCATTTT.

This clonotype was counted many times. The V call is TRBV27, the J call TRBJ2-5, with no clear D. V shed 9 bases and J shed 1 base, with 9 bases lying between them. The CDR3 totals 12 residues. CDR1 is MNHEY and CDR2 is SMNVEV in the germline V gene (reference sequence). For the CDR3, the DNA is TGTGCCAGTGGGTACCCCCAAGAGACCCAGTACTTC. This gives the protein CASGYPQETQYF.

This clonotype was picked up many times. V is TRBV2 and J is TRBJ2-7, with D possibly being TRBD1 or TRBD2 (5 bases each). The CDR3 is 15 residues long. Germline values: CDR1 SNHLY, CDR2 FYNNEI. Trimming pared 3 bases from V and 5 bases from J, leaving 17 bases between. CDR3 in amino acids: CASSDVSGPPNEQYF. CDR3 DNA sequence: TGTGCCAGCAGTGACGTTTCGGGACCGCCTAACGAGCAGTACTTC.

This clonotype came up a few times. The J gene is TRBJ2-5, the V gene TRBV5-4; D possibly corresponds to TRBD1 (6 bases). The V end lost 5 bases, the J end lost 2 bases, and 13 bases lay between the germline ends. The germline V gene encodes CDR1 SGHNT and CDR2 YYREEE (reference sequence). CDR3 length: 14 residues. CDR3 sequence reads: CASSSGQTQETQYF. Here the CDR3 DNA reads TGTGCCAGCAGTTCAGGACAGACACAAGAGACCCAGTACTTC. Drawing the rest from reference TRBV5-4 and TRBJ2-5, the complete variable domain is ETGVTQSPTHLIKTRGQQVTLRCSSQSGHNTVSWYQQALGQGPQFIFQYYREEENGRGNFPPRFSGLQFPNYSSELNVNALELDDSALYLCASSSGQTQETQYFGPGTRLLVL.

This clonotype was detected ten times or more. CDR3 DNA sequence: TGTGCCAGCAGTTTATCCTTACAGGGAAACACCATATATTTT. It is translated as CASSLSLQGNTIYF. This chain links TRBV28 with TRBJ1-3; no definite D call. This CDR3 spans 14 amino acids. Germline assignment: CDR1 MDHEN and CDR2 SYDVKM. With 1 base removed from V and 4 bases from J, the gap between germline ends came to 8 bases.

The rearrangement joins TRBV7-2 to TRBJ2-3, with 14 positions matching TRBD2. J was trimmed by 4 bases and V by 0 bases; bases with no gene match: 6. Germline-derived CDR1 and CDR2 are SGHTA and FQGNSA. CDR3 size: 18 residues. As DNA, the CDR3 is TGTGCCAGCAGCTTAGCAGGGACTAGCGGGAGTGACTCAGATACGCAGTATTTT. Encoded protein: CASSLAGTSGSDSDTQYF.

The rearrangement links TRBV6-5 to TRBJ2-5; 7 bases match TRBD1. CDR3 length: 16 amino acids. In germline, CDR1 is MNHEY, CDR2 SVGAGI. V was clipped by 6 bases and J by 9 bases; unmatched bases: 19. The CDR3 region is CASSSGQCHEVEPQYF. The CDR3 DNA reads TGTGCCAGCAGCTCGGGACAGTGTCACGAAGTGGAGCCCCAGTACTTC.

This clonotype was detected ten times or more. This rearrangement joins TRBV15 to TRBJ2-7; a weak D match, TRBD1 (6 bases). Germline CDR1 and CDR2: LNHNV and YYDKDF (reference sequence). CDR3 length: 13 amino acids. The V end lost 1 base, the J end lost 6 bases, and 10 bases lay between the germline ends. CDR3 DNA sequence: TGTGCCACCAGCAGAGTACAGGGCGGCGAGCAGTACTTC. It is translated as CATSRVQGGEQYF.

About this clonotype itself: A read error may explain this, as a much larger clone is one base away. The V and J genes are TRBV29-1 and TRBJ2-7, with a tentative D call TRBD2 (6 bases). The CDR3 spans 12 residues. Germline V gene data show CDR1 as SQVTM and CDR2 as ANQGSEA. Trimming removed 3 bases from V and 3 bases from J, with 9 bases in between. In DNA form, the CDR3 reads TGCAGCGTTGAGGGAGGCATCTACGAGCAGTACTTC. Amino acid sequence: CSVEGGIYEQYF.

This clonotype came up many times. The chain is built from TRBV4-1 and TRBJ2-7; TRBD1 is a possible D gene (6 bases). CDR1 is MGHRA and CDR2 is YSYEKL in the germline V gene. The CDR3 extends over 14 amino acids. V was shortened by 0 bases and J by 11 bases, with 17 bases between the two germline ends. CDR3 coding DNA: TGCGCCAGCAGCCAAGATTGGTTGAACAGGGAAGAGTACTTC. It translates to CASSQDWLNREEYF.

This clonotype was detected only a few times. This clone may be a read error of a much larger clone one base away. The CDR3 ends on some other residue instead of the conserved phenylalanine or tryptophan, so this is likely a read error. The chain joins TRBV7-2 to TRBJ2-5, with 7 positions matching TRBD1. There are 14 residues in the CDR3. Germline V gene sequence: CDR1 SGHTA, CDR2 FQGNSA. The V and J ends lost 5 bases and 5 bases, in that order; junction bases with no gene match: 8. CDR3 residues: CASSMGTVLETQYL. Here the CDR3 DNA reads TGTGCCAGCAGCATGGGGACAGTTTTGGAGACCCAGTACCTC.

This clonotype came up a few times. One junction end disagrees with the germline gene, perhaps due to a read error. The J gene is TRBJ2-3, the V gene TRBV12-3 or TRBV12-4, with D perhaps TRBD1 (5 bases). The CDR3 is 14 amino acids. For the CDR3, the DNA is TGTGCCCGCAGTTTGGGCAGGGCTCCAGATACGCAGTATTTT. This sequence encodes CARSLGRAPDTQYF.

This sequence joins TRBV30 and TRBJ1-1; D might be TRBD1 (5 bases). The CDR3 spans 14 residues. The ends were cut back, 2 bases at V and 0 bases at J, with 10 bases in the middle. Germline loops: CDR1 GTSNPN, CDR2 SVGIG (reference sequence). The DNA of the CDR3 is TGTGCCTGGAGTCTCAACAGGCTGAACACTGAAGCTTTCTTT. The encoded protein is CAWSLNRLNTEAFF.

The CDR3 coding sequence is TGTGCCAGCTCACCACGGCTAGCGGGAGACTACGAGCAGTACTTC. Translation: CASSPRLAGDYEQYF. This chain connects TRBV18 to TRBJ2-7, with TRBD2 matching over 10 bases. The CDR3 runs to 15 residues. The V gene end was trimmed by 1 base and the J gene end by 3 bases; junction bases not matched to a gene: 3. Looked up from germline, CDR1 is KGHSH and CDR2 is LQKENI.

This clonotype was counted many times. The chain uses TRBV5-6 and TRBJ2-1, with 9 bases identical to TRBD2. Germline lookup yields CDR1 SGHDT and CDR2 YYEEEE. The junction had 8 bases not matched to a gene; V was cut back by 2 bases and J by 8 bases. The CDR3 covers 15 residues. This CDR3 is CASSFGTSRRHEQFF. CDR3 DNA sequence: TGTGCCAGCAGCTTCGGGACTAGCAGAAGACATGAGCAGTTCTTC.

The table lists this clonotype with many counts. This chain connects TRBV7-9 to TRBJ2-7, with 8 nucleotides matching TRBD1. V shed 4 bases, J shed 1 base, and the junction held 6 bases outside the gene matches. This CDR3 comprises 15 residues. Germline CDR1 is SEHNR and CDR2 is FQNEAQ (reference sequence). The CDR3 bases are TGTGCCAGCAGCTCCACAGGGGGAGAATCCTACGAGCAGTACTTC. It yields the protein CASSSTGGESYEQYF. Together with reference TRBV7-9 and TRBJ2-7, the CDR3 gives the full variable domain: DTGVSQNPRHKITKRGQNVTFRCDPISEHNRLYWYRQTLGQGPEFLTYFQNEAQLEKSRLLSDRFSAERPKGSFSTLEIQRTEQGDSAMYLCASSSTGGESYEQYFGPGTRLTVT.

This clonotype was seen many times. J is TRBJ1-5 and V is TRBV6-2 or TRBV6-3; perhaps TRBD1 as D (5 bases). Trimming pared 8 bases from V and 0 bases from J, leaving 17 bases between. Germline V CDR1 and CDR2: MNHEY, SVGEGT. The CDR3 totals 16 residues. CDR3 sequence: CASRHWGRYSNQPQHF. Written as DNA, the CDR3 is TGTGCCAGCCGCCACTGGGGGAGATATAGCAATCAGCCCCAGCATTTT.

Concerning this clonotype itself: A single base separates this from a much larger clone, so it may be a read error. The V gene is TRBV29-1, the J gene TRBJ1-1; D possibly corresponds to TRBD1 (5 bases). Germline CDR1 and CDR2: SQVTM and ANQGSEA. CDR3 length equals 12 residues. The CDR3 DNA reads as TGCAGCGTGCAGTGGGGGAACACTGAAGCTTCCTTT. Translated: CSVQWGNTEASF.

Many counts were recorded for this clonotype. The genes are TRBV18 and TRBJ1-5; D is unresolved. The CDR3 extends over 15 amino acids. Trimming pared 5 bases from V and 3 bases from J, leaving 14 bases between. The germline V gene has CDR1 KGHSH and CDR2 LQKENI. The CDR3 is CASSSRHVNNQPQHF. CDR3 bases: TGTGCCAGCTCATCCAGACACGTAAACAATCAGCCCCAGCATTTT.

As concerns this clonotype: Being one base from a much bigger clone, this may be a read error. The chain uses TRBV7-2 and TRBJ2-5; TRBD2 agrees at 9 bases. CDR1 SGHTA and CDR2 FQGNSA come from the germline V gene. This CDR3 is 14 amino acids long. The CDR3 loop is CASSHSGRRETKYF. As DNA, the CDR3 is TGTGCCAGCAGCCATAGCGGGAGACGAGAGACCAAGTACTTC.

In regard to this clonotype: A much larger clone differs from this one at a single base, so this may be a read error. V and J are TRBV4-1 and TRBJ2-1; 11 bases agree with TRBD2. Germline values: CDR1 MGHRA, CDR2 YSYEKL. The CDR3 has 14 amino acids. With 3 bases clipped from V and 10 bases from J, the junction kept 5 bases outside the gene matches. The CDR3 DNA sequence: TGCGCCAGCAGCCAGGGACTAGCGGACTACGAGCAGTTCTTC. It specifies CASSQGLADYEQFF.

With regard to this clonotype: A much larger clone differs from this one at a single base, so this may be a read error. This rearrangement joins TRBV11-1 to TRBJ2-3, with TRBD2 matching 7 bases. The CDR3 has 15 residues. Germline lookup yields CDR1 SGHAT and CDR2 FQDESV (reference sequence). V shed 5 bases, J shed 4 bases, and the junction held 9 bases outside the gene matches. The CDR3 sequence is CASSSGLVLADTQYF. The CDR3 DNA sequence: TGTGCCAGCAGCAGTGGACTAGTCCTTGCAGATACGCAGTATTTT.

At least ten counts were recorded for this clonotype. The gene calls are TRBV29-1 and TRBJ1-2, with D maybe TRBD1 (6 bases). The germline gives CDR1 SQVTM, CDR2 ANQGSEA. The ends were cut back, 7 bases at V and 8 bases at J, with 17 bases in the middle. There are 12 residues in the CDR3. The CDR3 sequence: CSAVTGFQGYTF. Here the CDR3 DNA reads TGCAGCGCGGTCACAGGGTTTCAAGGCTACACCTTC.

The table lists this clonotype with a few counts. The chain's CDR3 is CASSYQGAYEQYF. DNA of the CDR3: TGTGCCAGCAGTTACCAGGGTGCGTACGAGCAGTACTTC. The chain recombines TRBV6-2 or TRBV6-3 with TRBJ2-7; D might be TRBD1 (5 bases). V lost 2 bases and J lost 4, with 9 bases in between. The CDR3 consists of 13 residues. The germline gives CDR1 MNHEY, CDR2 SVGEGT.

This clonotype was detected ten times or more. This chain uses TRBV12-3 or TRBV12-4 with TRBJ1-1; D unclear. The CDR3 length is 13 residues. V lost 1 base to trimming and J lost 1 base, with 4 bases between them. The CDR3 reads CASSLDSNTEAFF. CDR3 DNA: TGTGCCAGCAGTTTAGATTCGAACACTGAAGCTTTCTTT.

This clonotype was observed many times. This chain uses TRBV5-1 with TRBJ1-2; possibly TRBD1 for D (6 bases). The germline V gene has CDR1 SGHRS and CDR2 YFSETQ. CDR3 length: 13 amino acids. Between the trimmed V and J ends, which lost 1 base and 6 bases, there was a span of 10 bases. The chain's CDR3 is CASSLQGPDGYTF. The CDR3 bases are TGCGCCAGCAGCTTGCAGGGGCCAGATGGCTACACCTTC.